This section outlines one TCR beta chain sequence together with its context. Its matching antigen is unknown. This CDR3 is built from 14 residues. V dropped 5 bases and J dropped 3 bases, with 13 bases sitting between them. Germline assignment: CDR1 SNHLY and CDR2 FYNNEI. The data originate from a study of CD8+ T cells in alopecia areata. Study results and limitations: Scalp samples also yield sequences from resident alphabeta T cells of normal skin.

The authors extracted RNA and reverse transcribed it into cDNA as the sequencing template. The method was immunoSEQ multiplex PCR; TCRdb's version includes in-frame clones alone and lacks a portion of them. The sample carries a few hundred thousand clones, 60% recorded once. As for treatment: oral pan-JAK inhibitor, 5-10 mg twice daily. V gene TRBV2 combines with J gene TRBJ2-5, with D unclear. The receptor was isolated from a human donor with alopecia areata. Material: CD4+ T cells sorted from blood, obtained at week 52, from a patient treated with tofacitinib. CDR3 nucleotides: TGTGCCAGCAGTAATTGGGGTGTTGAAGAGACCCAGTACTTC. Encoded protein: CASSNWGVEETQYF.